This is a list of T cell receptor beta chains from one sample in a study of beta chain features in type 1 diabetes. The method was immunoSEQ multiplex PCR; TCRdb's version includes in-frame clones alone and lacks a portion of them. Here the sample spans 150,000 or so clones, roughly 11% being singletons. Sequencing input: central memory CD4+ T cells from blood. These receptor sequences come from a man aged 18 to 29 in good health. The CDR3 runs from the conserved cysteine through the conserved F or W. The order of the fields is clone size, J gene, V gene, CDR3 length, D gene, CDR3 protein, CDR3 DNA. D genes are given only for firm matches. Only some rows state a clone size, as once, few, many or a class for expanded clones.

few | TRBJ1-2 | TRBV2 | 12 | TRBD1 | CASSRDSYGYTF | TGTGCCAGCAGCCGGGACAGCTATGGCTACACCTTC
. | TRBJ2-4 | TRBV10-3 | 11 | . | CAIRTENIQYF | TGTGCCATCAGAACGGAAAACATTCAGTACTTC
. | TRBJ2-1 | TRBV4-3 | 12 | . | CASGLAGGTQFF | TGCGCCAGCGGCCTTGCGGGCGGGACGCAGTTCTTC
. | TRBJ2-1 | TRBV9 | 15 | TRBD2 | CASSISGGAYNEQFF | TGTGCCAGCAGCATCAGCGGGGGGGCCTACAATGAGCAGTTCTTC
few | TRBJ2-7 | TRBV7-2 | 15 | TRBD1 | CASSFTQGSSYEQYF | TGTGCCAGCAGCTTTACACAGGGGAGCTCCTACGAGCAGTACTTC
few | TRBJ2-7 | TRBV20-1 | 11 | . | CSKGRSYEQYF | TGCAGTAAGGGCAGATCCTACGAGCAGTACTTC
. | TRBJ2-1 | TRBV5-1 | 11 | . | CASSSNNEQFF | TGCGCCAGCAGCTCAAACAATGAGCAGTTCTTC
few | TRBJ1-2 | TRBV9 | 16 | TRBD1 | CASSPGVDRGIYGYTF | TGTGCCAGCAGCCCTGGAGTGGACAGGGGGATTTATGGCTACACCTTC
. | TRBJ2-5 | TRBV7-2 | 13 | . | CASRYHSVETQYF | TGTGCCAGCAGGTATCATAGTGTGGAGACCCAGTACTTC
few | TRBJ2-1 | TRBV6-5 | 14 | . | CASRVWGSYNEQFF | TGTGCCAGCCGCGTGTGGGGCTCCTACAATGAGCAGTTCTTC
few | TRBJ1-1 | TRBV7-9 | 16 | TRBD1 | CASSFSPDRVGTEAFF | TGTGCCAGCAGCTTCAGTCCGGACAGGGTGGGCACTGAAGCTTTCTTT
. | TRBJ1-1 | TRBV29-1 | 12 | . | CSVEHRNTEAFF | TGCAGCGTTGAACACAGGAACACTGAAGCTTTCTTT
. | TRBJ2-7 | TRBV7-6 | 14 | TRBD1 | CASGATGSSYEQYF | TGTGCCAGCGGAGCGACAGGGAGCTCCTACGAGCAGTACTTC
. | TRBJ2-7 | TRBV5-1 | 11 | . | CASSSSYEQYF | TGCGCCAGCAGCTCCAGCTACGAGCAGTACTTC
. | TRBJ1-1 | TRBV25-1 | 13 | . | CASRGQDRTEAFF | TGTGCCAGCAGAGGGCAGGACCGAACTGAAGCTTTCTTT
few | TRBJ2-2 | TRBV7-7 | 15 | TRBD2 | CASSPASGNTGELFF | TGTGCCAGCAGCCCCGCTAGCGGGAACACCGGGGAGCTGTTTTTT
few | TRBJ1-3 | TRBV7-2 | 13 | . | CASSLEPGNTIYF | TGTGCCAGCAGCTTAGAGCCTGGAAACACCATATATTTT